This TCR gamma chain was identified in a study of Vδ1+ human thymocytes. Notes on the study in general: In the thymus, TRG and TRD repertoires looked highly polyclonal with Gaussian CDR3 lengths. Bulk data may be misread because of unexpected Vdelta2 sequences.

The template was reverse-transcribed extracted RNA. The CDR3 regions were amplified by multiplex PCR from V-gene primers to a constant-region primer. TCRdb fed the multiplex PCR reads to CATT. The profile covers several thousand gamma-chain clones, with roughly three fifths appearing a single time and 1.2% to 1.5% taken by the ten largest. CDR1 and CDR2 from the germline V gene are GITISATS and ISYDGTV (reference sequence). CDR3 size: 18 residues. J was trimmed by 7 bases and V by 0 bases; bases with no gene match: 21. For this clone: What it binds is not known.

This receptor was taken from a girl less than two years old who had congenital heart surgery. Sequenced input: Vdelta1+ gamma-delta thymocytes from the thymus. Subset noted: FACS-sorted CD3+ TCRalphabeta- TCRVdelta1+ TCRVdelta2- thymocytes. This chain connects TRGV9 to TRGJ1 or TRGJ2. Here the J gene was assigned by germline matching of the DNA, as TCRdb has none. The CDR3 sequence is CALWEVRAVPGGQYKKLF. The CDR3 nucleotides read TGTGCCTTGTGGGAGGTGAGGGCCGTCCCCGGGGGGCAGTATAAGAAACTCTTT.